The 9 T cell receptor beta chains below come from one sample, sequenced in a study of blood T cell repertoires in COVID-19. The method was immunoSEQ multiplex PCR; TCRdb's version includes in-frame clones alone and lacks a portion of them. The sample lists almost 400,000 clones, under 90% occurring once. Sequenced: PBMCs or T cells enriched from blood (not recorded which). The receptors here all came from a woman aged 30 to 39 who had recovered from COVID-19.

V gene TRBV28 combines with J gene TRBJ1-4; D unclear. CDR3 length equals 16 residues. Trimming took 2 bases from V and 0 from J, leaving 10 bases between them. Germline CDR1 MDHEN, CDR2 SYDVKM. CDR3 DNA sequence: TGTGCCAGCAGTTTAATTCCGGGGACAACTAATGAAAAACTGTTTTTT. This translates into CASSLIPGTTNEKLFF.

This clone was counted a single time. The rearrangement uses TRBV5-4 and TRBJ2-2; TRBD2 agrees at 10 bases. Germline assignment: CDR1 SGHNT and CDR2 YYREEE (reference sequence). V trimming: 9 bases; J trimming: 1 base; junction bases outside the gene matches: 3. The CDR3 contains 14 residues. CDR3 in DNA: TGTGCCAACCAGCGGGAGGGGAACACCGGGGAGCTGTTTTTT. This encodes CANQREGNTGELFF. Drawing the rest from reference TRBV5-4 and TRBJ2-2, the complete variable domain is ETGVTQSPTHLIKTRGQQVTLRCSSQSGHNTVSWYQQALGQGPQFIFQYYREEENGRGNFPPRFSGLQFPNYSSELNVNALELDDSALYLCANQREGNTGELFFGEGSRLTVL.

The gene calls are TRBV18 and TRBJ1-5, with a weak D call TRBD1 (5 bases). The CDR3 sequence is 13 residues long. Looked up from germline, CDR1 is KGHSH and CDR2 is LQKENI. The V end was cut by 4 bases, the J end by 5 bases, with 9 bases between. In DNA form, the CDR3 reads TGTGCCAGCTCACAGGGGCGCGATCAGCCCCAGCATTTT. Translating it yields CASSQGRDQPQHF. The full variable domain, completed using reference TRBV18 and TRBJ1-5, is NAGVMQNPRHLVRRRGQEARLRCSPMKGHSHVYWYRQLPEEGLKFMVYLQKENIIDESGMPKERFSAEFPKEGPSILRIQQVVRGDSAAYFCASSQGRDQPQHFGDGTRLSIL.

The gene calls are TRBV11-2 and TRBJ2-7, with 10 nucleotides matching TRBD2. Unmatched junction bases numbered 6, after V lost 4 bases and J lost 0 bases. CDR3 length equals 16 residues. Germline V lookup: CDR1 SGHAT, CDR2 FQNNGV. CDR3 sequence reads: CASSSSLAGPSYEQYF. The DNA for the CDR3 is TGTGCCAGCAGCTCCTCACTAGCGGGACCCTCCTACGAGCAGTACTTC.

The chain combines TRBV6-5 with TRBJ2-3, with D possibly TRBD2 on 7 matching bases. The CDR3 is made up of 12 amino acids. V dropped 8 bases and J dropped 6 bases, with 12 bases sitting between them. CDR1 and CDR2 (germline): MNHEY, SVGAGI. DNA of the CDR3: TGTGCCAGCGGGGGGGCCACGGATACGCAGTATTTT. It translates to CASGGATDTQYF.

The rearrangement uses TRBV10-2 and TRBJ1-6; weak D call: TRBD1 (6 bases). Germline V gene lookup returns CDR1 WSHSY and CDR2 SAAADI. This CDR3 is 16 amino acids long. The V end lost 6 bases, the J end lost 4 bases, and 16 bases lay between the germline ends. CDR3 in DNA: TGCGCCAGCAGGCGACAGGAATCCAATTATAATTCACCCCTCCACTTT. Amino acids: CASRRQESNYNSPLHF.

The chain is built from TRBV14 and TRBJ2-2; unclear D gene. CDR3 size: 14 residues. Germline assignment: CDR1 SGHDN and CDR2 FVKESK. Trimming shortened V by 4 bases and J by 6 bases, and 12 bases separated the two germline ends. The CDR3 protein is CASSPRYGSGELFF. In nucleotides, the CDR3 is TGTGCCAGCAGCCCAAGATACGGGTCCGGGGAGCTGTTTTTT.

The chain recombines TRBV2 with TRBJ1-5; 7 bases agree with TRBD1. V shed 5 bases, J shed 9 bases, and the junction held 7 bases outside the gene matches. In germline, CDR1 is SNHLY, CDR2 FYNNEI. The CDR3 consists of 13 residues. As DNA, the CDR3 is TGTGCCAGCAGTCCCAAGACAGGGAGGCCCCAGCATTTT. Protein product: CASSPKTGRPQHF.

In regard to this clone: It may be a read error: a sequence one base away is much more abundant. The chain has TRBV7-9 and TRBJ2-7; TRBD1 agrees at 8 bases. This CDR3 spans 12 amino acids. After removal of 5 bases from V and 6 bases from J, the junction contained 3 bases not matched to a gene. CDR1 is SEHNR, CDR2 FQNEAQ, per germline (reference sequence). CDR3 sequence (DNA): TGTGCCAGCAGCCAAACAGGGGGCGAGCAGTACTTC. Residues: CASSQTGGEQYF.